This entry is about one TCR beta chain. Clones were sequenced by immunoSEQ multiplex PCR, and TCRdb holds only the in-frame ones, with some missing. The table lists 100,000 to 130,000 clones, roughly 88% of them singletons. This sample was taken from a study of cytomegalovirus exposure and HLA in healthy donors. The donors were members of the validation cohort comprising some 120 subjects, separate from the roughly 700-subject first cohort. The sequenced sample was PBMCs. The clonotype originates from a young woman in good health and CMV-seronegative.

The CDR3 DNA is TGTGCCTGGAGTGTACGGGGAAACGAGCAGTACTTC. Protein sequence: CAWSVRGNEQYF. The rearrangement joins TRBV30 to TRBJ2-7; a possible D gene is TRBD2 (5 bases). This CDR3 region has 12 residues. Germline V gene data show CDR1 as GTSNPN and CDR2 as SVGIG (reference sequence). Trimming removed 0 bases from V and 5 bases from J, with 8 bases in between.